This entry lists 29 T cell receptor beta chains sequenced from one sample in a study of blood T cells in healthy people across ages. A J-beta primer mix and a sample-barcoded 5' primer were used in a second PCR of about 7 to 12 cycles. TCRdb called the 5' RACE reads again in MiXCR, with one record for every CDR3 protein. Among 600,000 or so distinct CDR3 sequences listed, under 25% were seen once. Sequencing used blood. The receptors originated from a man aged 65 to 85 in good health.

The sample holds a few counts of this clonotype. The chain carries TRBV12-3 or TRBV12-4 and TRBJ2-5; TRBD2 agrees at 7 bases. V was clipped by 5 bases and J by 2 bases; unmatched bases: 5. The CDR3 is 14 residues long. CDR3: CASSTGRKQETQYF. CDR3 DNA sequence: TGTGCCAGCAGTACCGGGAGGAAGCAAGAGACCCAGTACTTC.

This clonotype was counted a few times. This chain uses TRBV12-3 or TRBV12-4 with TRBJ1-5; D remains ambiguous. Between the trimmed V and J ends, which lost 5 bases and 4 bases, there was a span of 9 bases. The CDR3 contains 13 residues. The CDR3 region has the DNA TGTGCCAGCAGTCAGACCCGGAATCAGCCCCAGCATTTT. Encoded protein: CASSQTRNQPQHF.

This clonotype turned up a few times. The rearrangement uses TRBV5-1 and TRBJ1-4; 8 bases agree with TRBD1. Germline V CDR1 and CDR2: SGHRS, YFSETQ. The CDR3 has 15 residues. V gave up 0 bases and J gave up 3 bases; unmatched junction bases: 1. The CDR3 DNA follows: TGCGCCAGCAGCTTGGCGGGACAGGCTAATGAAAAACTGTTTTTT. Amino acids: CASSLAGQANEKLFF.

The J gene is TRBJ1-4, the V gene TRBV20-1; 9 nucleotides align to TRBD1. The CDR3 is 13 residues long. After removal of 5 bases from V and 8 bases from J, the junction contained 6 bases not matched to a gene. Per germline, CDR1 DFQATT and CDR2 SNEGSKA (reference sequence). The DNA for the CDR3 is TGCAGTGCTTGGGACAGGGTTGGAGAAAAACTGTTTTTT. Protein sequence: CSAWDRVGEKLFF.

This clonotype has more than one count but fewer than ten. V is TRBV12-3 or TRBV12-4 and J is TRBJ2-1, with TRBD2 matching over 10 bases. Matching the DNA end better, TRBJ2-7 makes the J call doubtful. There are 12 residues in the CDR3. The CDR3 bases are TGTGCCAGCAGTGGGACTAGCGACGAGCAGTACTTC. Amino acid sequence: CASSGTSDEQYF.

A few counts support this clonotype. The chain links TRBV25-1 to TRBJ2-1, with D perhaps matching TRBD1 or TRBD2 (5 bases each). The CDR3 sequence is 16 residues long. Between the trimmed V and J ends, which lost 3 bases and 6 bases, there was a span of 18 bases. Germline lookup yields CDR1 MGHDK and CDR2 SYGVNS. This CDR3 is CASSEVTGRHSNEQFF. CDR3 sequence (DNA): TGTGCCAGCAGTGAGGTCACGGGACGGCATTCCAATGAGCAGTTCTTC. The full variable domain, completed using reference TRBV25-1 and TRBJ2-1, is EADIYQTPRYLVIGTGKKITLECSQTMGHDKMYWYQQDPGMELHLIHYSYGVNSTEKGDLSSESTVSRIRTEHFPLTLESARPSHTSQYLCASSEVTGRHSNEQFFGPGTRLTVL.

The table lists this clonotype with a few counts. V usage is TRBV10-3 and J usage is TRBJ2-3; 8 nucleotides line up with TRBD1. Germline V lookup: CDR1 ENHRY, CDR2 SYGVKD. This CDR3 has 14 residues. V dropped 10 bases and J dropped 3; count of bases not matched to a gene: 9. CDR3 region: CATAEQGATDTQYF. CDR3 coding DNA: TGTGCCACAGCCGAGCAGGGGGCTACAGATACGCAGTATTTT.

A few counts support this clonotype. One junction end does not reproduce the germline sequence, and a read error may be involved. V and J are TRBV5-1 and TRBJ1-4; D uncertain. CDR1 is SGHRS, CDR2 YFSETQ, per germline. The CDR3 sequence is 14 residues long. The CDR3: CAISNGLSEEKLFF. The CDR3 coding sequence is TGCGCCATCAGCAATGGGTTATCTGAAGAAAAACTGTTTTTT.

CDR3 protein: CASSRRGEYTGELFF. The CDR3 nucleotides are TGCGCCAGCAGCCGGCGGGGGGAGTACACCGGGGAGCTGTTTTTT. This sequence joins TRBV5-1 and TRBJ2-2; 8 bases align to TRBD2. This CDR3 region has 15 residues. J was trimmed by 3 bases and V by 4 bases; bases with no gene match: 5. Looked up from germline, CDR1 is SGHRS and CDR2 is YFSETQ. The full variable domain, completed using reference TRBV5-1 and TRBJ2-2, is KAGVTQTPRYLIKTRGQQVTLSCSPISGHRSVSWYQQTPGQGLQFLFEYFSETQRNKGNFPGRFSGRQFSNSRSEMNVSTLELGDSALYLCASSRRGEYTGELFFGEGSRLTVL.

A few counts support this clonotype. V usage is TRBV29-1 and J usage is TRBJ1-2; no clear D gene. The CDR3 covers 11 residues. Germline-derived CDR1 and CDR2 are SQVTM and ANQGSEA. Trimming took 7 bases from V and 7 from J, leaving 13 bases between them. The CDR3 DNA sequence: TGCAGCGCATCTTCTGAGGGTGGCTACACCTTC. Protein: CSASSEGGYTF.

The chain uses TRBV11-2 and TRBJ2-1; the D gene is possibly TRBD1 (5 bases). TRBJ2-7 explains the end of the DNA better; the J call may be wrong. Germline V lookup: CDR1 SGHAT, CDR2 FQNNGV. CDR3 length equals 14 residues. CDR3 amino acids: CASSLTSDRYEQYF. The CDR3 DNA reads as TGTGCCAGCAGCCTTACGAGCGACAGATACGAGCAGTACTTC.

Many counts were recorded for this clonotype. This chain uses TRBV20-1 with TRBJ2-1; TRBD2 aligns across 14 bases. Germline loops: CDR1 DFQATT, CDR2 SNEGSKA (reference sequence). CDR3 length: 16 residues. J lost 6 bases, V lost 3 bases, and 7 bases had no gene match. DNA for the CDR3: TGCAGTGCTAGCGAAGGACTAGCGGGAGGTGTCAATGAGCAGTTCTTC. This gives the protein CSASEGLAGGVNEQFF.

This clonotype has just a few counts. The chain carries TRBV6-5 and TRBJ2-3, with D possibly being TRBD2 (6 bases). Trimming left V 7 bases short and J 6 bases short, with 20 bases between. Per germline, CDR1 MNHEY and CDR2 SVGAGI. This CDR3 has 15 residues. CDR3 sequence (DNA): TGTGCCAGCAAAGGACGGGGGAGATTGAAGGATACGCAGTATTTT. Encoded protein: CASKGRGRLKDTQYF.

The genes are TRBV20-1 and TRBJ1-5; 7 nucleotides line up with TRBD1. Germline CDR1 DFQATT, CDR2 SNEGSKA (reference sequence). J gave up 5 bases and V 4 bases, and 2 bases lay outside the gene matches. The CDR3 sequence is 12 residues long. The CDR3 protein is CSATGTDQPQHF. CDR3 sequence (DNA): TGCAGTGCTACGGGGACAGATCAGCCCCAGCATTTT.

This rearrangement joins TRBV7-9 to TRBJ2-2; no definite D call. V was trimmed by 4 bases and J by 4 bases, leaving 13 bases between them. This CDR3 spans 15 amino acids. Looked up from germline, CDR1 is SEHNR and CDR2 is FQNEAQ (reference sequence). The CDR3, as DNA: TGTGCCAGCAGCTCAAGGACGGTAGCCACCGGGGAGCTGTTTTTT. Residues: CASSSRTVATGELFF.

In regard to this clonotype: Germline and junction disagree at one end, which may indicate a read error. The chain employs TRBV6-5 and TRBJ2-3; 14 nucleotides align to TRBD2. Germline V CDR1 and CDR2: MNHEY, SVGAGI. This CDR3 region has 17 residues. The CDR3 here is CASTIPTSGRVADTQYF. In nucleotides, the CDR3 is TGTGCCAGCACTATACCGACTAGCGGGAGGGTCGCAGATACACAGTATTTT.

This clonotype occurred many times. The genes are TRBV12-3 or TRBV12-4 and TRBJ2-2; weak D call: TRBD1 (5 bases). The CDR3 is 12 residues long. The germline V and J ends were trimmed by 7 bases and 5 bases, with 8 bases remaining between them. CDR3 DNA: TGTGCCAGCAACCAGGGTACCGGGGAGCTGTTTTTT. This encodes CASNQGTGELFF.

This clonotype showed up just a few times. The chain uses TRBV2 and TRBJ2-5; TRBD1 is a possible D gene (6 bases). The DNA end favors TRBJ2-1, so the J call may be wrong. Per the germline V gene, CDR1 is SNHLY and CDR2 is FYNNEI. The CDR3 sequence is 16 residues long. CDR3 loop: CASSDYRVVSHNEQFF. The CDR3 DNA reads TGTGCCAGCAGTGATTACAGGGTCGTATCCCACAATGAGCAGTTCTTC.

This clonotype was detected a few times. For the CDR3, the DNA is TGTGCCAGCAGTGGCAGGGGGGGAAAGGATGAAAAACTGTTTTTT. It encodes CASSGRGGKDEKLFF. This sequence joins TRBV25-1 and TRBJ1-4; TRBD1 agrees at 7 bases. Germline loops: CDR1 MGHDK, CDR2 SYGVNS. The CDR3 consists of 15 residues. The trim removed 4 bases at V and 6 bases at J, leaving 8 bases unmatched.

This clonotype has only a few counts. CDR3 nucleotide sequence: TGTGCCAGCAGCCCGAGGACAGGGGGCTCAGATACGCAGTATTTT. Translating it yields CASSPRTGGSDTQYF. This chain joins TRBV5-5 and TRBJ2-3; 11 nucleotides align to TRBD1. Losses at the gene ends were 4 bases for V and 4 bases for J; bases not matched to a gene: 5. This CDR3 comprises 15 residues. Germline-derived CDR1 and CDR2 are SGHKS and YYEKEE (reference sequence).

The rearrangement joins TRBV20-1 to TRBJ2-1, with 11 bases fitting TRBD2. The junction had 4 bases not matched to a gene; V was cut back by 0 bases and J by 6 bases. The CDR3 sequence is 15 residues long. Germline V gene lookup returns CDR1 DFQATT and CDR2 SNEGSKA (reference sequence). For the CDR3, the DNA is TGCAGTGCTAGAGATCTCGGACTAGCGGGCAATGAGCAGTTCTTC. Amino acid sequence: CSARDLGLAGNEQFF.

The chain uses TRBV10-3 and TRBJ2-7; D is undetermined. The CDR3 has 15 amino acids. CDR1 and CDR2 (germline): ENHRY, SYGVKD. With 0 bases removed from V and 4 bases from J, the gap between germline ends came to 13 bases. The CDR3 DNA reads TGTGCCATCAGTGAGTCGACTCAGCTGACTTACGAGCAGTACTTC. Translated, it gives CAISESTQLTYEQYF.

The chain combines TRBV6-5 with TRBJ2-1; 8 bases are shared with TRBD1. V lost 6 bases to trimming and J lost 3 bases; unmatched junction nucleotides: 7. Germline CDR1 is MNHEY and CDR2 is SVGAGI. The CDR3 has 15 amino acids. The CDR3 region is CASRGDRGNYNEQFF. CDR3 sequence (DNA): TGTGCCAGCAGGGGCGACAGGGGAAACTACAATGAGCAGTTCTTC.

This chain joins TRBV2 and TRBJ2-7; D gene uncertain. There are 12 residues in the CDR3. In germline, CDR1 is SNHLY, CDR2 FYNNEI. Trimming pared 4 bases from V and 6 bases from J, leaving 10 bases between. Here the CDR3 reads CASSAWALEQYF. For the CDR3, the DNA is TGTGCCAGCAGTGCCTGGGCTCTCGAGCAGTACTTC.

This clonotype was observed a few times. V gene TRBV6-2 or TRBV6-3 combines with J gene TRBJ2-1, with 10 nucleotides matching TRBD2. This CDR3 has 14 amino acids. The germline V gene encodes CDR1 MNHEY and CDR2 SVGEGT. The trim removed 5 bases at V and 8 bases at J, leaving 6 bases unmatched. In nucleotides, the CDR3 is TGTGCCAGCAGTCTAACTAGCGGGAACTATGAGCAGTTCTTC. Residues: CASSLTSGNYEQFF.

V usage is TRBV6-1 and J usage is TRBJ2-3; a weak D match, TRBD1 (5 bases). V lost 5 bases and J 3 bases, leaving 18 bases between the germline ends. The CDR3 contains 16 residues. Germline loops: CDR1 MNHNS, CDR2 SASEGT. CDR3 protein: CASSIQQARTTDTQYF. The CDR3 nucleotides read TGTGCCAGCAGTATCCAACAGGCTCGAACTACAGATACGCAGTATTTT.

The chain has TRBV20-1 and TRBJ2-5; 10 bases line up with TRBD2. TRBJ2-1 explains the end of the DNA better; the J call may be wrong. The V gene's germline CDR1 is DFQATT and CDR2 SNEGSKA (reference sequence). The length of the CDR3 is 15 residues. The CDR3 reads CSASKGTSVLNEQFF. For the CDR3, the DNA is TGCAGTGCTAGTAAGGGGACTAGCGTCCTCAATGAGCAGTTCTTC.

The V call is TRBV28, the J call TRBJ1-1; D is perhaps TRBD1 (6 bases). Germline V gene sequence: CDR1 MDHEN, CDR2 SYDVKM. The V gene lost 4 bases and the J gene lost 0 bases, with 12 bases spanning the gap. This CDR3 contains 15 residues. The CDR3 region has the DNA TGTGCCAGCAGTTCGCTCAGGGGAATGAACACTGAAGCTTTCTTT. This gives the protein CASSSLRGMNTEAFF.

V is TRBV14 and J is TRBJ2-4, with D perhaps matching TRBD1 or TRBD2 (5 bases each). V was shortened by 0 bases and J by 8 bases, with 14 bases between the two germline ends. Germline-derived CDR1 and CDR2 are SGHDN and FVKESK. The CDR3 spans 15 residues. CDR3 in amino acids: CASSQDTRGEYIQYF. CDR3 DNA sequence: TGTGCCAGCAGCCAAGATACTAGGGGTGAATACATTCAGTACTTC.